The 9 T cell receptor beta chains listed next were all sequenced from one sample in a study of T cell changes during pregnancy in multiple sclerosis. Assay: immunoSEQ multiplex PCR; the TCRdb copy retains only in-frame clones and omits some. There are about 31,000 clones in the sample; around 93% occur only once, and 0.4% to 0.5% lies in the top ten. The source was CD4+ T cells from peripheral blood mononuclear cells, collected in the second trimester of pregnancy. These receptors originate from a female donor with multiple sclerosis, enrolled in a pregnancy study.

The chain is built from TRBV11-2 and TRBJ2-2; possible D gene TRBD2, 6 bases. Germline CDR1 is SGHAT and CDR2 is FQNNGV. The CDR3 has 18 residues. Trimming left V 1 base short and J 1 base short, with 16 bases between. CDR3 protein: CASSLGGWGGVNTGELFF. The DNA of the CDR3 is TGTGCCAGCAGCTTAGGGGGTTGGGGCGGGGTGAACACCGGGGAGCTGTTTTTT. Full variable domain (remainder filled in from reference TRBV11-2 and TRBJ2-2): EAGVAQSPRYKIIEKRQSVAFWCNPISGHATLYWYQQILGQGPKLLIQFQNNGVVDDSQLPKDRFSAERLKGVDSTLKIQPAKLEDSAVYLCASSLGGWGGVNTGELFFGEGSRLTVL.

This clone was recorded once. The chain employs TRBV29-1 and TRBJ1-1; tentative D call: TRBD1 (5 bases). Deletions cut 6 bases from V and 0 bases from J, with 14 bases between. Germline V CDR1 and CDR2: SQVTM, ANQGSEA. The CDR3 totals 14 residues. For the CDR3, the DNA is TGCAGCGTCACGGGACGGAGGGTGAACACTGAAGCTTTCTTT. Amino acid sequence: CSVTGRRVNTEAFF.

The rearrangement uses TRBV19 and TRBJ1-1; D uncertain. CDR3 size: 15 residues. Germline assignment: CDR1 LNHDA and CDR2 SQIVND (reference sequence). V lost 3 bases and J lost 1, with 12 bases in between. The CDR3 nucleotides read TGTGCCAGTAGTATTTGGTGGGCAGGGAACACTGAAGCTTTCTTT. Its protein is CASSIWWAGNTEAFF.

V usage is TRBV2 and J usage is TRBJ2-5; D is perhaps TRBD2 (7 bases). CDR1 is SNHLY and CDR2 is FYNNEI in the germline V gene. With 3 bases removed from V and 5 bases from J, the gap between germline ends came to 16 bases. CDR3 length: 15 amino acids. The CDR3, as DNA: TGTGCCAGCAGTGAGGTGGGGGGGGCGAGGGAGACCCAGTACTTC. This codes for CASSEVGGARETQYF.

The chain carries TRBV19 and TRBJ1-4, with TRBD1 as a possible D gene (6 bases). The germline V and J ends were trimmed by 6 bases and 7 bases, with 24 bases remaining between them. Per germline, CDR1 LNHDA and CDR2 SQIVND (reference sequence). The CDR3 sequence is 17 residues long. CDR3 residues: CASSARGSGTPFEKLFF. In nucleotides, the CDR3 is TGTGCCAGTAGCGCACGGGGCAGCGGGACACCTTTTGAAAAACTGTTTTTT.

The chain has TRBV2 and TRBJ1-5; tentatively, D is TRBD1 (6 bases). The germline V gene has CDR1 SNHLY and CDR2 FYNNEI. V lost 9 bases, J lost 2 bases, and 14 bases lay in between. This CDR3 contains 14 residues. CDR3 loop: CASSQGFGNQPQHF. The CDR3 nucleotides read TGTGCCAGTTCCCAGGGGTTTGGCAATCAGCCCCAGCATTTT.

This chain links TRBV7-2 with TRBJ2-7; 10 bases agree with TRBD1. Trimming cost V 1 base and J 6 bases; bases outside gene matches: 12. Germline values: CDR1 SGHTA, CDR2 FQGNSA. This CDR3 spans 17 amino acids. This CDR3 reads CASSLGALRDRGREQYF. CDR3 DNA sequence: TGTGCCAGCAGCTTAGGGGCTTTGAGGGACAGGGGCCGCGAGCAGTACTTC.

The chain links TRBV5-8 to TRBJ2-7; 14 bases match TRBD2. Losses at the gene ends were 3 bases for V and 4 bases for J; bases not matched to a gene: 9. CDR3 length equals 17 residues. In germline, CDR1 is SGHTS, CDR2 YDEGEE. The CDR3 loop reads CASSWGLAGDIKYEQYF. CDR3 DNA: TGTGCCAGCAGCTGGGGACTAGCGGGAGATATTAAATACGAGCAGTACTTC.

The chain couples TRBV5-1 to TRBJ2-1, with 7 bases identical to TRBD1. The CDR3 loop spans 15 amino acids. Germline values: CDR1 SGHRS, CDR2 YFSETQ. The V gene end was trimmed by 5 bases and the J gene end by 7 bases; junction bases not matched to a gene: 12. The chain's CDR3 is CASRISSGTANEQFF. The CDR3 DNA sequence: TGCGCCAGCAGGATAAGCTCCGGGACAGCGAATGAGCAGTTCTTC.